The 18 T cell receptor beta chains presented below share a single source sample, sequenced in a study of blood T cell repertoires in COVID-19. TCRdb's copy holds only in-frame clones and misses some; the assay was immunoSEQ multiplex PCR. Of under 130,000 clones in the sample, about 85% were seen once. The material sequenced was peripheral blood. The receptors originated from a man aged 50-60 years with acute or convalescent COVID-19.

CDR3: CASSFSTGSYEQYF. CDR3 DNA sequence: TGTGCCAGCAGCTTTTCGACAGGGTCATACGAGCAGTACTTC. The chain links TRBV7-2 to TRBJ2-7, with 7 nucleotides matching TRBD1. The CDR3 totals 14 residues. Per the germline V gene, CDR1 is SGHTA and CDR2 is FQGNSA. V lost 3 bases and J lost 4; bases outside the gene matches: 6.

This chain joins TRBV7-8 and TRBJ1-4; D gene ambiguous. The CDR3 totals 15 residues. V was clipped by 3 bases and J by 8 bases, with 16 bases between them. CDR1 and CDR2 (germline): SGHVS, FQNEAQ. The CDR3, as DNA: TGTGCCAGCAGCTTTTTAGGAGCCGCCAGCGAAAAACTGTTTTTT. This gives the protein CASSFLGAASEKLFF.

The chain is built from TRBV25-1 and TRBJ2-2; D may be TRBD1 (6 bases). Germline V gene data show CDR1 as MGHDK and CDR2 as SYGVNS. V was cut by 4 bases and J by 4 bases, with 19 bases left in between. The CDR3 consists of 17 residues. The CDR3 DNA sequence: TGTGCCAGCAGTGCCGGACACCACAGGGCCGCCACCGGGGAGCTGTTTTTT. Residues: CASSAGHHRAATGELFF.

Here the CDR3 reads CASSAESDTQYF. DNA of the CDR3: TGCGCCAGCAGCGCCGAGTCGGATACGCAGTATTTT. J is TRBJ2-3 and V is TRBV5-1; D is uncertain. The germline CDR1 and CDR2 sequences are SGHRS and YFSETQ. The CDR3 length is 12 residues. V was pared by 4 bases and J by 6 bases, with 9 bases between. Together with reference TRBV5-1 and TRBJ2-3, the CDR3 gives the full variable domain: KAGVTQTPRYLIKTRGQQVTLSCSPISGHRSVSWYQQTPGQGLQFLFEYFSETQRNKGNFPGRFSGRQFSNSRSEMNVSTLELGDSALYLCASSAESDTQYFGPGTRLTVL.

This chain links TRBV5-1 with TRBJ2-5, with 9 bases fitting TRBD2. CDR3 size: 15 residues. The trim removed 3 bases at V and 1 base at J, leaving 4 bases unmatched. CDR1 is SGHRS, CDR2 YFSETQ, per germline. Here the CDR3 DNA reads TGCGCCAGCAGCTCTCTAGCGGGATCCCAAGAGACCCAGTACTTC. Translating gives CASSSLAGSQETQYF.

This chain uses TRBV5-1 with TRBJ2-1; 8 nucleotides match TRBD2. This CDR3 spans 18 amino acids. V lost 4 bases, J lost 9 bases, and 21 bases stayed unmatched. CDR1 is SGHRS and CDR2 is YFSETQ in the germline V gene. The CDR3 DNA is TGCGCCAGCAGCCCCGCCTCTTTCGGGACTAGTAGTAGGTCTGAGCAGTTCTTC. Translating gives CASSPASFGTSSRSEQFF. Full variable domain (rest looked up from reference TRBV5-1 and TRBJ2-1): KAGVTQTPRYLIKTRGQQVTLSCSPISGHRSVSWYQQTPGQGLQFLFEYFSETQRNKGNFPGRFSGRQFSNSRSEMNVSTLELGDSALYLCASSPASFGTSSRSEQFFGPGTRLTVL.

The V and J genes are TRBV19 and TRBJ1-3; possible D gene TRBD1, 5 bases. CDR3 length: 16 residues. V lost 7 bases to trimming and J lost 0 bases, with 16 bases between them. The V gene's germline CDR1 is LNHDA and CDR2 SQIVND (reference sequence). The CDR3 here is CASTQGARSSGNTIYF. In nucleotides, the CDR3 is TGTGCCAGTACTCAAGGGGCACGTAGCTCTGGAAACACCATATATTTT.

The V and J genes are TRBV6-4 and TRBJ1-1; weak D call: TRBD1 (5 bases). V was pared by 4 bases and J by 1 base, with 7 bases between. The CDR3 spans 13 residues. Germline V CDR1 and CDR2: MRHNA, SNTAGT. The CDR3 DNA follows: TGTGCCAGCAGTGTGACAGAGAACACTGAAGCTTTCTTT. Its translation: CASSVTENTEAFF.

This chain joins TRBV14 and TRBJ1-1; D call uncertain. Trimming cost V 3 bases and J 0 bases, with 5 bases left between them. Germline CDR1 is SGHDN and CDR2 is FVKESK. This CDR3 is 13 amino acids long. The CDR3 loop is CASSHSMNTEAFF. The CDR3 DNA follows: TGTGCCAGCAGCCACTCTATGAACACTGAAGCTTTCTTT. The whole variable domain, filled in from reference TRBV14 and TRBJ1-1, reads EAGVTQFPSHSVIEKGQTVTLRCDPISGHDNLYWYRRVMGKEIKFLLHFVKESKQDESGMPNNRFLAERTGGTYSTLKVQPAELEDSGVYFCASSHSMNTEAFFGQGTRLTVV.

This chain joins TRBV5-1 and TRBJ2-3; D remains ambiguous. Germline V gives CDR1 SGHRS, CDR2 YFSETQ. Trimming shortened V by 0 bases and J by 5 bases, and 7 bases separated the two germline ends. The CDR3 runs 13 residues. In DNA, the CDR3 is TGCGCCAGCAGCTTGGACTATGAAGATACGCAGTATTTT. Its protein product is CASSLDYEDTQYF.

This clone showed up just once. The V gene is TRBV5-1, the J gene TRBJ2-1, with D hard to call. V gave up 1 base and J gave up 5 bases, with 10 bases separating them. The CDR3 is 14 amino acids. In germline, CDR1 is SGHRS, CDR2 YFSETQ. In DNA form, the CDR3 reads TGCGCCAGCAGCTTGAGTAGAACCGACAATGAGCAGTTCTTC. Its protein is CASSLSRTDNEQFF.

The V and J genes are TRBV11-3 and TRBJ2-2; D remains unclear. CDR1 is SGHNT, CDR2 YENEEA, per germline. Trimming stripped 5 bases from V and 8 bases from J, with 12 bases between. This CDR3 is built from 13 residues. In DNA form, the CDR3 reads TGTGCCAGCAGCCCTTTCTCGGGTGGGGAGCTGTTTTTT. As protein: CASSPFSGGELFF.

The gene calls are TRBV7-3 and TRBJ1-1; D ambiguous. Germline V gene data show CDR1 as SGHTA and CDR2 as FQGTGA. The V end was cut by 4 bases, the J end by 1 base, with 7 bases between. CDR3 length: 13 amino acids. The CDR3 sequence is CASSSQANTEAFF. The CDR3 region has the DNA TGTGCCAGCAGCTCTCAGGCGAACACTGAAGCTTTCTTT.

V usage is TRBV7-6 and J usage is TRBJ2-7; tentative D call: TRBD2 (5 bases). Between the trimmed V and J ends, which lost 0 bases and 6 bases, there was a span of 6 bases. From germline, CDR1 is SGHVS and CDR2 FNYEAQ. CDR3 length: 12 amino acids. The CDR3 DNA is TGTGCCAGCAGCTTAGCAGGGAGCGAGCAGTACTTC. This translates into CASSLAGSEQYF. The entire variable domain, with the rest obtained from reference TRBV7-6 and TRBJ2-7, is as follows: GAGVSQSPRYKVTKRGQDVALRCDPISGHVSLYWYRQALGQGPEFLTYFNYEAQQDKSGLPNDRFSAERPEGSISTLTIQRTEQRDSAMYRCASSLAGSEQYFGPGTRLTVT.

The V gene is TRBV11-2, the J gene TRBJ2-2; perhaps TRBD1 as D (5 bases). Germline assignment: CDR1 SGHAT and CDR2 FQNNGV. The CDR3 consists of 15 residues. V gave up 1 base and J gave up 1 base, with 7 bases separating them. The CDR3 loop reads CASSLAQGNTGELFF. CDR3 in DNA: TGTGCCAGCAGCTTAGCCCAGGGGAACACCGGGGAGCTGTTTTTT.

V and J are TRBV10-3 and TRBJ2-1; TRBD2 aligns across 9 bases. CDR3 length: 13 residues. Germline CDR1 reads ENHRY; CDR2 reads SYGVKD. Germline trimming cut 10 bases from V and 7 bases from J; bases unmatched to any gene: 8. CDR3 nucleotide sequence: TGTGCCACTCTGGCGGGGGGGCCTAATGAGCAGTTCTTC. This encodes CATLAGGPNEQFF.

CDR3 sequence: CAWSFPFGGRRGLYGYTF. CDR3 nucleotide sequence: TGTGCCTGGAGTTTTCCTTTTGGAGGTCGCCGAGGACTTTATGGCTACACCTTC. The V and J genes are TRBV30 and TRBJ1-2; D gene ambiguous. V shed 2 bases and J shed 5 bases, with 27 bases lying between them. CDR3 length: 18 amino acids. Germline V gene sequence: CDR1 GTSNPN, CDR2 SVGIG (reference sequence).

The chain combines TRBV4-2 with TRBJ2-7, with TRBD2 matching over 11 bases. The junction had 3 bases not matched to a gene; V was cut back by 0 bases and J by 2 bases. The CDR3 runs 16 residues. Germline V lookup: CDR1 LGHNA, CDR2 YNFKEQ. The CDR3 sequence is CASSQEGLAAPYEQYF. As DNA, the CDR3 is TGTGCCAGCAGCCAAGAGGGACTAGCGGCCCCCTACGAGCAGTACTTC.